These 10 T cell receptor beta chains were all obtained from the same sample, sequenced in a study of cytomegalovirus exposure and HLA in healthy donors. Amplification used 60 Vbeta primers and 13 Jbeta primers. Repertoires were generated with immunoSEQ multiplex PCR, while TCRdb's copy carries only in-frame clones and drops some. The table shows approximately 160,000 clones, with roughly 80% occurring only once. The sequenced sample was PBMCs. These TCRs come from a human donor in good health.

This clone was seen only once. The chain is built from TRBV4-1 and TRBJ1-4; TRBD1 matches at 12 bases. The V gene's germline CDR1 is MGHRA and CDR2 YSYEKL. The CDR3 spans 15 residues. Trimming cost V 3 bases and J 8 bases; bases outside gene matches: 4. The CDR3 bases are TGCGCCAGCAGCCAGGGGGACAGGGGGCACGAAAAACTGTTTTTT. Translating it yields CASSQGDRGHEKLFF.

The chain carries TRBV18 and TRBJ2-3; TRBD2 might be the D (6 bases). Germline values: CDR1 KGHSH, CDR2 LQKENI. Trimming stripped 1 base from V and 0 bases from J, with 8 bases between. CDR3 size: 15 residues. The CDR3 coding sequence is TGTGCCAGCTCACCACAGGGGACTAGCACAGATACGCAGTATTTT. This gives the protein CASSPQGTSTDTQYF.

This rearrangement joins TRBV6-6 to TRBJ1-5; D may be TRBD1 (5 bases). V was pared by 3 bases and J by 4 bases, with 13 bases between. Germline CDR1 and CDR2: MNHNY and SVGAGI (reference sequence). CDR3 size: 15 residues. The CDR3 sequence is CASSYSPRQNQPQHF. The CDR3 bases are TGTGCCAGCAGTTATAGTCCCAGACAGAATCAGCCCCAGCATTTT.

The V and J genes are TRBV5-4 and TRBJ1-6; D is perhaps TRBD1 (6 bases). Trimming shortened V by 2 bases and J by 6 bases, and 15 bases separated the two germline ends. The germline gives CDR1 SGHNT, CDR2 YYREEE (reference sequence). The CDR3 length is 16 residues. The chain's CDR3 is CASSFQGSTVNSPLHF. The CDR3 coding sequence is TGTGCCAGCAGCTTCCAGGGGTCTACCGTTAATTCACCCCTCCACTTT.

The rearrangement links TRBV5-6 to TRBJ1-1; TRBD1 agrees at 11 bases. The trim removed 4 bases at V and 9 bases at J, leaving 8 bases unmatched. Germline V gene lookup returns CDR1 SGHDT and CDR2 YYEEEE. The CDR3 is 14 amino acids. In DNA form, the CDR3 reads TGTGCCAGCAGCCTACGGACAGGGGGCTCCAAAGCTTTCTTT. Residues: CASSLRTGGSKAFF. Full variable domain (outside the CDR3, taken from reference TRBV5-6 and TRBJ1-1): DAGVTQSPTHLIKTRGQQVTLRCSPKSGHDTVSWYQQALGQGPQFIFQYYEEEERQRGNFPDRFSGHQFPNYSSELNVNALLLGDSALYLCASSLRTGGSKAFFGQGTRLTVV.

The chain recombines TRBV13 with TRBJ2-3, with TRBD2 matching 8 bases. Trimming at V came to 0 bases and at J to 4 bases, leaving 3 bases not matched to a gene. This CDR3 has 15 residues. CDR1 and CDR2 from the germline V gene are PRHDT and FYEKMQ (reference sequence). In DNA, the CDR3 is TGTGCCAGCAGCTTAGGTAGCGGGGTGGCAGATACGCAGTATTTT. The encoded protein is CASSLGSGVADTQYF.

This chain uses TRBV6-6 with TRBJ1-1; 10 nucleotides align to TRBD1. J gave up 1 base and V 6 bases, and 8 bases lay outside the gene matches. CDR1 is MNHNY and CDR2 is SVGAGI in the germline V gene (reference sequence). This CDR3 spans 16 amino acids. The CDR3 protein is CASRASTGGGNTEAFF. The CDR3 DNA follows: TGTGCCAGCAGGGCCTCGACAGGGGGCGGGAACACTGAAGCTTTCTTT.

The CDR3 is CASSRTGVNTEAFF. CDR3 nucleotides: TGCGCCAGCAGCAGGACAGGGGTCAACACTGAAGCTTTCTTT. The rearrangement joins TRBV5-1 to TRBJ1-1, with 9 bases lining up with TRBD1. Losses at the gene ends were 4 bases for V and 2 bases for J; bases not matched to a gene: 3. This CDR3 has 14 residues. Germline V gene data show CDR1 as SGHRS and CDR2 as YFSETQ.

The CDR3 nucleotides are TGTGCCAGCAGCTCTCGGGGGGCCATAGGTAATGAGCAGTTCTTC. It specifies CASSSRGAIGNEQFF. The chain joins TRBV7-2 to TRBJ2-1, with D tentatively TRBD2 (7 bases). The V end lost 4 bases, the J end lost 7 bases, and 17 bases lay between the germline ends. Germline V gene data show CDR1 as SGHTA and CDR2 as FQGNSA. This CDR3 region has 15 residues.

This chain uses TRBV9 with TRBJ1-1; D is uncertain. Trimming took off 0 bases at V and 7 bases at J, with 7 bases between the two ends. Germline V CDR1 and CDR2: SGDLS, YYNGEE. The CDR3 consists of 12 residues. CDR3 protein: CASSVDGIEAFF. The CDR3 DNA follows: TGTGCCAGCAGCGTAGACGGGATTGAAGCTTTCTTT.